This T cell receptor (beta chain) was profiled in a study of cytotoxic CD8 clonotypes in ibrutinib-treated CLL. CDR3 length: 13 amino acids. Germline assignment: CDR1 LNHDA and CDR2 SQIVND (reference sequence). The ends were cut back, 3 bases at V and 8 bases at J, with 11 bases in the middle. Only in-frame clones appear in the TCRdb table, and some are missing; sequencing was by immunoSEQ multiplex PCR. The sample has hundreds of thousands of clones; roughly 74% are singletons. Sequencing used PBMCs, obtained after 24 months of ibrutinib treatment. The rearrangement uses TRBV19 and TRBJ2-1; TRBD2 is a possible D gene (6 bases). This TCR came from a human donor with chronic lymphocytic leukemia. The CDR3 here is CASSMTRGDEQFF. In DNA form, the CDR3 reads TGTGCCAGTAGTATGACTAGAGGCGATGAGCAGTTCTTC.